Below are 29 T cell receptor beta chains sequenced from a single sample in a study of cytomegalovirus exposure and HLA in healthy donors. The data were produced by immunoSEQ multiplex PCR, yet TCRdb's version contains in-frame clones alone and is incomplete. Of 250,000 to 300,000 clones listed, 70% to 90% are singletons. The sample comprised PBMCs. Source of these receptors: a woman aged 18-29 years in good health and CMV-seronegative.

The rearrangement joins TRBV12-2 to TRBJ1-1; TRBD1, the table's D call, lacks a check against the DNA. TRBV12-2 is reported as a pseudogene. This CDR3 region has 17 residues. CDR3 DNA sequence: TGTGCAAGTCGCTCCCGGCCTAGACAGGGGAATAACACTGAAGCTTTCTTT. Residues: CASRSRPRQGNNTEAFF.

The chain joins TRBV7-9 to TRBJ1-2; 7 bases are shared with TRBD1. The length of the CDR3 is 15 residues. The germline gives CDR1 SEHNR, CDR2 FQNEAQ (reference sequence). The trim removed 8 bases at V and 3 bases at J, leaving 12 bases unmatched. CDR3 nucleotides: TGTGCCAGCGGATCACAGGGGCCAAGCCACTATGGCTACACCTTC. This codes for CASGSQGPSHYGYTF.

The CDR3 reads CACLAGRANTEAFF. For the CDR3, the DNA is TGTGCCTGTTTGGCCGGGAGAGCAAACACTGAAGCTTTCTTT. The chain uses TRBV5-4 and TRBJ1-1; D is unclear. This CDR3 has 14 residues. V was shortened by 10 bases and J by 2 bases, with 18 bases between the two germline ends. Per the germline V gene, CDR1 is SGHNT and CDR2 is YYREEE (reference sequence).

The genes are TRBV10-3 and TRBJ2-1; 9 bases fit TRBD1. CDR1 ENHRY and CDR2 SYGVKD come from the germline V gene. V trimming: 6 bases; J trimming: 0 bases; junction bases outside the gene matches: 3. This CDR3 comprises 15 residues. The CDR3 protein is CAISAQGASYNEQFF. The CDR3 DNA is TGTGCCATCAGCGCACAGGGGGCCTCCTACAATGAGCAGTTCTTC.

The gene calls are TRBV7-6 and TRBJ2-3; 11 nucleotides line up with TRBD2. There are 17 residues in the CDR3. After removal of 1 base from V and 2 bases from J, the junction contained 5 bases not matched to a gene. Germline V CDR1 and CDR2: SGHVS, FNYEAQ. The CDR3 loop reads CASSLGSGGANTDTQYF. In DNA form, the CDR3 reads TGTGCCAGCAGCTTAGGTAGCGGGGGGGCAAACACAGATACGCAGTATTTT.

The chain uses TRBV12-5 and TRBJ2-3, with a possible D match to TRBD1 (5 bases). Between the trimmed V and J ends, which lost 5 bases and 5 bases, there was a span of 17 bases. The V gene's germline CDR1 is LGHNT and CDR2 FRNRAP. CDR3 length equals 15 residues. CDR3 sequence reads: CASGAGDRRQDTQYF. As DNA, the CDR3 is TGTGCTAGTGGTGCCGGCGACAGAAGGCAAGATACGCAGTATTTT.

This sequence joins TRBV9 and TRBJ1-1; a weak D match, TRBD1 (5 bases). From germline, CDR1 is SGDLS and CDR2 YYNGEE. The V end lost 4 bases, the J end lost 4 bases, and 14 bases lay between the germline ends. CDR3 length: 14 residues. The CDR3 DNA sequence: TGTGCCAGCAGCCTCGGGACTTTGGGCACTGAAGCTTTCTTT. Its translation is CASSLGTLGTEAFF.

This clone was observed a single time. This rearrangement joins TRBV28 to TRBJ1-2; possibly TRBD1 for D (6 bases). Germline-derived CDR1 and CDR2 are MDHEN and SYDVKM. The V gene lost 1 base and the J gene lost 6 bases, with 6 bases spanning the gap. This CDR3 is built from 12 residues. CDR3: CASSLSGDGYTF. CDR3 coding DNA: TGTGCCAGCAGTTTATCAGGGGATGGCTACACCTTC.

This clone was seen many times. For the CDR3, the DNA is TGTGCCAGCTCACCACCTTCCAGGGATGGAGATACGCAGTATTTT. Its protein is CASSPPSRDGDTQYF. The chain combines TRBV18 with TRBJ2-3, with D possibly TRBD1 on 5 matching bases. The germline CDR1 and CDR2 sequences are KGHSH and LQKENI. This CDR3 spans 15 amino acids. V lost 0 bases, J lost 5 bases, and 12 bases lay in between.

The chain is built from TRBV27 and TRBJ1-5; 9 nucleotides agree with TRBD1. This CDR3 is 14 amino acids long. Per the germline V gene, CDR1 is MNHEY and CDR2 is SMNVEV (reference sequence). J gave up 7 bases and V 6 bases, and 7 bases lay outside the gene matches. The CDR3 DNA is TGTGCCAGCAGGGGACAGGGTCTCATACAGCCCCAGCATTTT. Translating gives CASRGQGLIQPQHF.

The chain joins TRBV30 to TRBJ1-6; 7 bases agree with TRBD1. The V gene end was trimmed by 2 bases and the J gene end by 7 bases; junction bases not matched to a gene: 11. There are 16 residues in the CDR3. CDR1 GTSNPN and CDR2 SVGIG come from the germline V gene (reference sequence). The chain's CDR3 is CAWSISSTGLNSPLHF. For the CDR3, the DNA is TGTGCCTGGAGTATATCCTCGACAGGGCTAAATTCACCCCTCCACTTT.

V and J are TRBV13 and TRBJ2-1, with D unclear. Germline V gene data show CDR1 as PRHDT and CDR2 as FYEKMQ (reference sequence). This CDR3 region has 13 residues. Deletions cut 6 bases from V and 10 bases from J, with 16 bases between. CDR3 in amino acids: CASSFGSGKEQFF. For the CDR3, the DNA is TGTGCCAGCAGTTTTGGCTCGGGTAAGGAGCAGTTCTTC.

The chain joins TRBV27 to TRBJ2-3; 11 bases agree with TRBD1. The CDR3 spans 13 residues. Germline V gene sequence: CDR1 MNHEY, CDR2 SMNVEV (reference sequence). V was pared by 6 bases and J by 6 bases, with 2 bases of the junction left unmatched. In nucleotides, the CDR3 is TGTGCCAGCAGCCGGACAGGGGGCGATACGCAGTATTTT. Translating gives CASSRTGGDTQYF.

The CDR3, as DNA: TGTGCCAGCAGTTACTCCCAGGGGTGGGGCTACACCTTC. It codes for CASSYSQGWGYTF. The chain uses TRBV6-5 and TRBJ1-2; the D gene is possibly TRBD1 (6 bases). CDR3 length: 13 residues. Germline V CDR1 and CDR2: MNHEY, SVGAGI. The V end was cut by 0 bases, the J end by 8 bases, with 10 bases between.

The V call is TRBV28, the J call TRBJ2-1; TRBD2 matches at 8 bases. Germline V gene lookup returns CDR1 MDHEN and CDR2 SYDVKM. The length of the CDR3 is 15 residues. V shed 4 bases, J shed 6 bases, and the junction held 8 bases outside the gene matches. This CDR3 is CASSSPGLGFNEQFF. CDR3 nucleotides: TGTGCCAGCAGTTCCCCGGGACTAGGGTTCAATGAGCAGTTCTTC.

This clone was seen a few times. This sequence joins TRBV6-5 and TRBJ1-2; TRBD1 is a possible D gene (5 bases). V lost 6 bases to trimming and J lost 4 bases, with 12 bases between them. This CDR3 is 13 amino acids long. Per germline, CDR1 MNHEY and CDR2 SVGAGI. The CDR3 sequence: CASRIGQFYGYTF. CDR3 nucleotide sequence: TGTGCCAGCAGGATCGGACAATTCTATGGCTACACCTTC.

The genes are TRBV6-5 and TRBJ2-2, with 7 bases lining up with TRBD2. CDR1 is MNHEY and CDR2 is SVGAGI in the germline V gene. V dropped 5 bases and J dropped 6; count of bases not matched to a gene: 0. This CDR3 contains 12 residues. As DNA, the CDR3 is TGTGCCAGCAGTCGGGGGGCCGGGGAGCTGTTTTTT. Translated, it gives CASSRGAGELFF.

The J gene is TRBJ1-3, the V gene TRBV6-5; TRBD1 matches 8 bases. Germline V gene lookup returns CDR1 MNHEY and CDR2 SVGAGI. The CDR3 runs 16 residues. V was clipped by 0 bases and J by 4 bases; unmatched bases: 5. CDR3 protein: CASSYSWTGNGNTIYF. The CDR3 nucleotides are TGTGCCAGCAGTTACTCGTGGACAGGGAACGGAAACACCATATATTTT.

In this sample, this clone turned up a few times. V gene TRBV25-1 combines with J gene TRBJ2-5; 7 bases map to TRBD2. V was pared by 2 bases and J by 3 bases, with 3 bases of the junction left unmatched. This CDR3 is 14 amino acids long. CDR1 is MGHDK and CDR2 is SYGVNS in the germline V gene. CDR3 protein: CASSEGGTKETQYF. In DNA form, the CDR3 reads TGTGCCAGCAGTGAAGGGGGGACTAAAGAGACCCAGTACTTC.

This chain uses TRBV5-4 with TRBJ2-7; 9 bases are a match to TRBD1. The J segment lost 5 bases and the V segment lost 6 bases, leaving 12 bases of the junction unmatched. The V gene's germline CDR1 is SGHNT and CDR2 YYREEE (reference sequence). The CDR3 covers 15 residues. The CDR3 bases are TGTGCCAGCACTCACGGGGACAGGGTTATACACGAGCAGTACTTC. Amino acids: CASTHGDRVIHEQYF.

CDR3 region: CASSLSQGPNGYTF. CDR3 DNA sequence: TGTGCCAGCAGTTTATCACAGGGGCCCAATGGCTACACCTTC. The gene calls are TRBV28 and TRBJ1-2; TRBD1 matches 7 bases. The V gene end was trimmed by 1 base and the J gene end by 6 bases; junction bases not matched to a gene: 5. Germline assignment: CDR1 MDHEN and CDR2 SYDVKM. The CDR3 runs 14 residues.

The gene calls are TRBV28 and TRBJ2-1; D is possibly TRBD2 (5 bases). The germline V gene encodes CDR1 MDHEN and CDR2 SYDVKM. The CDR3 extends over 14 amino acids. V lost 2 bases to trimming and J lost 4 bases, with 9 bases between them. CDR3 in amino acids: CASSLDYPYNEQFF. The CDR3 nucleotides are TGTGCCAGCAGTTTAGACTATCCTTACAATGAGCAGTTCTTC.

This clone showed up just a few times. The chain employs TRBV29-1 and TRBJ1-2, with TRBD1 identical over 8 bases. The J segment lost 4 bases and the V segment lost 7 bases, leaving 2 bases of the junction unmatched. Germline loops: CDR1 SQVTM, CDR2 ANQGSEA. This CDR3 contains 11 residues. The CDR3: CSGGQGYGYTF. The CDR3 DNA follows: TGCAGCGGTGGACAGGGCTATGGCTACACCTTC.

The chain links TRBV14 to TRBJ2-2; 8 bases agree with TRBD2. The V and J ends lost 4 bases and 2 bases, in that order; junction bases with no gene match: 15. Germline V gives CDR1 SGHDN, CDR2 FVKESK. This CDR3 has 19 amino acids. The CDR3 loop is CASSRTKGSGSLNTGELFF. The CDR3 nucleotides read TGTGCCAGCAGCCGCACCAAGGGGAGCGGGAGCCTTAACACCGGGGAGCTGTTTTTT. Filled out from reference TRBV14 and TRBJ2-2, the complete variable domain reads EAGVTQFPSHSVIEKGQTVTLRCDPISGHDNLYWYRRVMGKEIKFLLHFVKESKQDESGMPNNRFLAERTGGTYSTLKVQPAELEDSGVYFCASSRTKGSGSLNTGELFFGEGSRLTVL.

The rearrangement links TRBV27 to TRBJ1-5; the D gene is possibly TRBD1 (6 bases). V lost 2 bases to trimming and J lost 1 base, with 9 bases between them. CDR1 is MNHEY, CDR2 SMNVEV, per germline (reference sequence). The CDR3 sequence is 15 residues long. The CDR3 loop is CASSLVGASNQPQHF. DNA for the CDR3: TGTGCCAGCAGTTTAGTGGGGGCCAGCAATCAGCCCCAGCATTTT.

The rearrangement joins TRBV6-5 to TRBJ2-3; 11 nucleotides align to TRBD2. The CDR3 contains 15 residues. Germline V gives CDR1 MNHEY, CDR2 SVGAGI. Trimming cost V 6 bases and J 2 bases; bases outside gene matches: 4. In nucleotides, the CDR3 is TGTGCCAGCAGGCTAGCGGGAGGACTCACAGATACGCAGTATTTT. Protein: CASRLAGGLTDTQYF.

Concerning this clone itself: The sample carries other DNA sequences with the same CDR3. CDR3 sequence: CASSLGAGGNTEAFF. The CDR3 DNA reads as TGTGCCAGCAGCTTAGGGGCGGGGGGCAACACTGAAGCTTTCTTT. This chain connects TRBV7-2 to TRBJ1-1; possible D gene TRBD1, 6 bases. V lost 1 base and J 2 bases, leaving 11 bases between the germline ends. Germline V gives CDR1 SGHTA, CDR2 FQGNSA. The CDR3 is 15 amino acids.

The chain links TRBV9 to TRBJ2-3, with D perhaps matching TRBD2 (5 bases). CDR3 length equals 14 residues. The ends were cut back, 6 bases at V and 4 bases at J, with 15 bases in the middle. Germline CDR1 is SGDLS and CDR2 is YYNGEE. The CDR3 DNA reads TGTGCCAGCAAAGAAAGACTCGGGGCAGATACGCAGTATTTT. Translated: CASKERLGADTQYF.

This sequence joins TRBV7-6 and TRBJ2-7, with D unclear. The CDR3 has 12 residues. Trimming stripped 3 bases from V and 8 bases from J, with 11 bases between. Germline V gives CDR1 SGHVS, CDR2 FNYEAQ. This CDR3 is CASSLLIQQQYF. DNA for the CDR3: TGTGCCAGCAGCTTGCTGATACAACAGCAGTACTTC.